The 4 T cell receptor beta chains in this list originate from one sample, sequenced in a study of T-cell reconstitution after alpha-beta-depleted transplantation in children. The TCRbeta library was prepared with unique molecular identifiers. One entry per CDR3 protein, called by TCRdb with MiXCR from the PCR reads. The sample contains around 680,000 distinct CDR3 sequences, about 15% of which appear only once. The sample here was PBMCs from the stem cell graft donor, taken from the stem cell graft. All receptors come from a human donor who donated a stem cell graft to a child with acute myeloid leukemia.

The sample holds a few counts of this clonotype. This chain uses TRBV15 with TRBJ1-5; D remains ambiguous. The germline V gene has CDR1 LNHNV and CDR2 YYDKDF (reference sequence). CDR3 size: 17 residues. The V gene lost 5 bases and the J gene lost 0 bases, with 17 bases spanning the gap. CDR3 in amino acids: CATSSRAGVSSNQPQHF. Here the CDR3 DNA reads TGTGCCACCAGCTCTCGAGCAGGCGTATCTAGCAATCAGCCCCAGCATTTT.

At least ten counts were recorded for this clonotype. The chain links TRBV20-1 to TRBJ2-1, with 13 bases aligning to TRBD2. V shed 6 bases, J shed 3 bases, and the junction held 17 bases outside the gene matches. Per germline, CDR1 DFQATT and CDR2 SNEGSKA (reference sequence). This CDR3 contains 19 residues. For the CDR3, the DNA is TGCAGTGCCCGAACACTACTAGCGGGGGGGATGAGCTTCTACAATGAGCAGTTCTTC. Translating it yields CSARTLLAGGMSFYNEQFF.

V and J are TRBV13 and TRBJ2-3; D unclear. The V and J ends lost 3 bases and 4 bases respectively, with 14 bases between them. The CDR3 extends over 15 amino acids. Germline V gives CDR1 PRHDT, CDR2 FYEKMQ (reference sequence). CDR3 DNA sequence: TGTGCCAGCAGCTTCGGGCTCCTTAGCTCAGATACGCAGTATTTT. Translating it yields CASSFGLLSSDTQYF. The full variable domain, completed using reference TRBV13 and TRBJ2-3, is AAGVIQSPRHLIKEKRETATLKCYPIPRHDTVYWYQQGPGQDPQFLISFYEKMQSDKGSIPDRFSAQQFSDYHSELNMSSLELGDSALYFCASSFGLLSSDTQYFGPGTRLTVL.

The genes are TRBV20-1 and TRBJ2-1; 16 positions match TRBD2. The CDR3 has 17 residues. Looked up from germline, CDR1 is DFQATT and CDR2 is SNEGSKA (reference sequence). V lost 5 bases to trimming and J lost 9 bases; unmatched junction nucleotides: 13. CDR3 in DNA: TGCAGTGCTGGGACTAGCGGGGGGGCCGGGGGTTATTTTGAGCAGTTCTTC. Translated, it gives CSAGTSGGAGGYFEQFF.